This TCR beta chain was identified during a study of beta chain features in type 1 diabetes (dated by TCRdb to 2017 to 2018). Context from the whole study: Patients and healthy donors did not differ in mean age, gender distribution, total cell number or subset yield. Across all samples, approximately 100 million sorted cells were examined, and cell number per subset correlated strongly with RNA yield. Regulatory and stem cell-like memory subsets were obtained from only 8 patients and roughly 8 healthy donors, while naive and central memory subsets were obtained from all 28 donors. The study compared the TCRB repertoires of sorted circulating CD4+ T cell subsets in recently diagnosed type 1 diabetes patients with those in matched healthy donors. Study-wide findings and limitations: HLA sub-analyses involved small numbers of individuals, so any influence of HLA type on TCRB rearrangement remained unresolved. PCR may preferentially amplify shorter templates, but because patient and control samples were amplified and corrected together, any resulting skew would affect both groups equally. In all four CD4+ subsets, TCRB CDR3 length was moderately but significantly shorter in type 1 diabetes patients. Patients with type 1 diabetes made fewer insertions and deleted more nucleotides at VDJ recombination sites, implying thymic rearrangement abnormalities. Because cDNA was sequenced instead of genomic DNA, highly expressing activated cells could be over-represented, though the groups showed no difference in activation or CD3 levels. Naive, central memory and regulatory TCRB repertoires appeared more similar among patients than among healthy donors.

Details on this clone: Its antigen target is currently unknown. There are no base qualities to consult, and no much larger clone falls within one base.

The germline V gene encodes CDR1 SGHTA and CDR2 FQGNSA. Its CDR3 holds 14 amino acids, cysteine through phenylalanine. The read is trimmed to its CDR3 DNA, 42 bases read in frame from base 1. V has 8 bases trimmed and J has 1 base trimmed; junction bases matching no gene number 6. All of the isolated RNA was reverse transcribed with the High Capacity cDNA Reverse Transcription Kit, so expressed TCRB transcripts were sequenced. Naive, central memory and regulatory T cell samples underwent deep immunoSEQ sequencing, averaging roughly 3.4 million total reads per sample. Sorted cells were lysed in RLT buffer, and RNA was extracted using DNase-treated RNeasy Micro or Mini kits according to cell number. To prevent cross-contamination, each cell subset was processed individually, whereas patient and healthy donor samples were processed jointly. TCRB sequences were amplified from cDNA with the immunoSEQ multiplex PCR, producing 87-bp fragments spanning the CDR3 region. Amplicons were sequenced on the Illumina HiSeq platform. The study's processing was this. Synthetic template baselines were used to correct PCR bias computationally, reads within Hamming distance 2 were collapsed, and singletons that could not be merged were discarded. Reads were aligned against IMGT so that V, D and J genes, CDR3 length and insertions or deletions at six rearrangement sites could be assigned. Within each subset, clonotype counts were normalized to the number of sorted cells before true diversity and Gini coefficients were calculated with the tcR R package. The overlap coefficient, calculated on TCRB nucleotide sequences, was used to measure repertoire sharing. As a proxy for the pre-selection repertoire, out-of-frame TCRB sequences from naive cells were analyzed. TCRdb holds this immuneACCESS table with in-frame rearrangements only. Some clones are missing; in checked studies, unresolved V genes explain under half, and the rest has no known cause. That table gives V, J and clone size, and the DNA gave D and trimming. A total of 200,000 to 300,000 clones appear in this sample, about 11% of them only once. The ten largest clonotypes hold about 0.018% of the sample.

From each donor, a single peripheral blood sample of around 120 mL on average was drawn into heparinised tubes. A BD FACSAria II was used to sort naive, central memory, regulatory and stem cell-like memory CD4+ T cells with a panel that included CD45RO, CCR7, CD25, CD127, CD95 and CD27. Every sorted population had a purity above 95%. PBMCs were isolated right away by Lymphoprep density gradient centrifugation and were stained directly, without culture. Samples were stained and sorted in pairs, with one healthy donor and one patient per experiment, so that batch effects were minimized. Sequenced input: naive CD4+ T cells from blood. Per the publication, the cell subset or site label means: true naive CD4+ T cells. This clonotype originated in a man aged 30 to 45 with type 1 diabetes. Recombination connected TRBV7-2 to TRBJ2-7; TRBD1 aligns with 9 central bases. The CDR3 loop reads CASSWDRVSYEQYF. The DNA is as follows: TGTGCCAGCTCTTGGGACAGGGTGTCCTACGAGCAGTACTTC.